This T cell receptor (beta chain) was identified during a study of PD-L1 blockade in urothelial cancer. TCRdb keeps only in-frame clones here, not all; method: immunoSEQ multiplex PCR. The sample consists of fewer than 50,000 clones, roughly 85% of them appearing once. The V gene's germline CDR1 is MNHNS and CDR2 SASEGT. With 7 bases removed from V and 8 bases from J, the gap between germline ends came to 18 bases. CDR3 length equals 15 residues. The sequenced sample was PBMCs, obtained around atezolizumab (anti-PD-L1) treatment. The chain couples TRBV6-1 to TRBJ1-6; a weak D match, TRBD1 (6 bases). The clonotype was recovered from a man aged 60 to 69 with urothelial cancer. The CDR3, as DNA: TGTGCCAGCAACCTAAGACAGGCGGCTTATTCACCCCTCCACTTT. It translates to CASNLRQAAYSPLHF.